These 2 T cell receptor beta chains came from one sample sequenced in a study of T-cell reconstitution after alpha-beta-depleted transplantation in children. As it was prepared, the TCRbeta library received unique molecular identifiers. TCRdb reprocessed the PCR reads with MiXCR, giving one entry per CDR3 protein. The sample lists almost 500,000 distinct CDR3 sequences, 8% to 11% occurring once. The material was PBMCs, obtained before TCRalphabeta/CD19-depleted stem cell transplant. These TCRs come from a child aged 2-9 years with inherited bone marrow failure, due to receive a stem cell transplant.

This clonotype occurred many times. The V and J genes are TRBV29-1 and TRBJ1-3, with 8 bases fitting TRBD1. The CDR3 length is 13 residues. The V gene's germline CDR1 is SQVTM and CDR2 ANQGSEA. V dropped 4 bases and J dropped 4; count of bases not matched to a gene: 3. The CDR3 bases are TGCAGCGTTGGGACAGGGATAGGAAACACCATATATTTT. This encodes CSVGTGIGNTIYF.

At least ten counts were recorded for this clonotype. The chain couples TRBV29-1 to TRBJ1-2, with D possibly being TRBD1 (6 bases). The CDR3 length is 11 residues. The ends were cut back, 7 bases at V and 8 bases at J, with 14 bases in the middle. From germline, CDR1 is SQVTM and CDR2 ANQGSEA. The CDR3 spells CSAIGGKGYTF. CDR3 in DNA: TGCAGCGCCATAGGGGGGAAGGGCTACACCTTC.